This T cell receptor (beta chain) was captured in a study of blood T cell repertoires in COVID-19. Only in-frame clones appear in the TCRdb table, and some are missing; sequencing was by immunoSEQ multiplex PCR. The data contain about 97,000 clones, around 87% of them singletons. The CDR3 runs to 14 residues. With 0 bases removed from V and 4 bases from J, the gap between germline ends came to 9 bases. Germline V gene lookup returns CDR1 LGHNA and CDR2 YNFKEQ. The chain has TRBV4-2 and TRBJ1-1; D ambiguous. Sequenced material: peripheral blood. The origin of this receptor is a man aged 50 or older with active or convalescent COVID-19. The CDR3 bases are TGTGCCAGCAGCCAAGATCTGGGCTCCACTGAAGCTTTCTTT. As protein: CASSQDLGSTEAFF.